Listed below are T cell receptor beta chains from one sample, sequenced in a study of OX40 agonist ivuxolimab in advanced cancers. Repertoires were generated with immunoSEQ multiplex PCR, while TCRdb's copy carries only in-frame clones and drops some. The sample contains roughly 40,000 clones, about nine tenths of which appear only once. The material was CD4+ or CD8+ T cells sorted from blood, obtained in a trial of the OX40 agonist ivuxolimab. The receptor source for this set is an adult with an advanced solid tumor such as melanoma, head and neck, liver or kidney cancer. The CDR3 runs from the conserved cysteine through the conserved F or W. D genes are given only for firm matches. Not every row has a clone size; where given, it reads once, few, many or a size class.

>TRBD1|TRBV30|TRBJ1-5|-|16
TGTGCCTGGAGTCCGACTTGGGGACAGGGTAGCCAGCCCCAGCATTTT
CAWSPTWGQGSQPQHF
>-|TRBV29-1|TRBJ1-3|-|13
TGCAGCGTTGCGGGACGCCTTGGAAACACCATATATTTT
CSVAGRLGNTIYF
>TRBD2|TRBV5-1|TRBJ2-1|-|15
TGCGCCAGCAGCCCTGAGGAGCGGGGTTACAATGAGCAGTTCTTC
CASSPEERGYNEQFF
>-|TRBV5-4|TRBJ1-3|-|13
TGTGCCAGCAGCCTGGACACGAGTTTTTCCATATATTTT
CASSLDTSFSIYF
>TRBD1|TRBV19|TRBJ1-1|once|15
TGTGCCAGTAGCCCCGGGACAGGGGTGGGCACTGAAGCTTTCTTT
CASSPGTGVGTEAFF
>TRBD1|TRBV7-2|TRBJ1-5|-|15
TGTGCCAGCAGCTCGAGGACAGGCACGAATCAGCCCCAGCATTTT
CASSSRTGTNQPQHF
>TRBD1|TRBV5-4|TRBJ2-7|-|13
TGTGCCAGTTCCGGGACAGGGTCCCACGAGCAGTACTTC
CASSGTGSHEQYF
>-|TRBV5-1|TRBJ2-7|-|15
TGCGCCAGCACTGTCCGTGGTGGCACCACCTACGAGCAGTACTTC
CASTVRGGTTYEQYF
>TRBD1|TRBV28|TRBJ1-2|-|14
TGTGCCAGCGCTGGGGACAGGGGTATCTATGGCTACACCTTC
CASAGDRGIYGYTF
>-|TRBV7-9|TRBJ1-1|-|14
TGTGCCAGCAGGAGGACAGTTCAGAACACTGAAGCTTTCTTT
CASRRTVQNTEAFF
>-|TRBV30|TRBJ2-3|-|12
TGTGCCTGGACAAACCAGGCAAATACGCAGTATTTT
CAWTNQANTQYF
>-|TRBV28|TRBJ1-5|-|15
TGTGCCAGCAGTTTCTGGGCCGATAGCAATCAGCCCCAGCATTTT
CASSFWADSNQPQHF
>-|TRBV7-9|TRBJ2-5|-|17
TGTGCCAGCAGCTTAGATCACGGGAGCCCTCTGGGAGAGACCCAGTACTTC
CASSLDHGSPLGETQYF
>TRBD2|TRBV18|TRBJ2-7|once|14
TGTGCCAGCTCCGGGACTAGCAATTCTCACGAGCAGTACTTC
CASSGTSNSHEQYF
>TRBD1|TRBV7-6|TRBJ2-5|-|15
TGTGCCAGCAGCAAACCGACAGGGTGGAGAGAGACCCAGTACTTC
CASSKPTGWRETQYF
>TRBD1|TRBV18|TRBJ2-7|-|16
TGTGCCAGCTCGTCACAGGGGATTCTCGGAGTCTACGAGCAGTACTTC
CASSSQGILGVYEQYF
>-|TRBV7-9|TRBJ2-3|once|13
TGTGCCAGCAGCTTAGGGGCCGCAGATACGCAGTATTTT
CASSLGAADTQYF
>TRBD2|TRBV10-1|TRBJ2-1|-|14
TGCGCGGAATCCGGGACTAGCAGAATCAATGAGCAGTTCTTC
CAESGTSRINEQFF
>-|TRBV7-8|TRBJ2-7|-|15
TGTGCCAGCAGCTTAGCGTGGGCAGGGGCGGGTGAGCAGTACTTC
CASSLAWAGAGEQYF
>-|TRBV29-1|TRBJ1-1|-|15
TGCAGCGTTGAAGGATTCGGGGTGGGGAACACTGAAGCTTTCTTT
CSVEGFGVGNTEAFF
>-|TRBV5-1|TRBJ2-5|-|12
TGCGCCAGCAGCCCGATTGGGGGGACCCAGTACTTC
CASSPIGGTQYF
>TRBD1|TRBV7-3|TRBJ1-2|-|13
TGTGCCAGCAGCCAGGGGACAGGGAGAGGCTACACCTTC
CASSQGTGRGYTF
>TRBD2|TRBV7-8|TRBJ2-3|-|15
TGTGCCAGCAGCTTACTAGCGGGAGGGGGTGATACGCAGTATTTT
CASSLLAGGGDTQYF
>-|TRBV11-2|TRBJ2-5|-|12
TGTGCCAGCAGCTTTGCTACGGGGGCCCAGTACTTC
CASSFATGAQYF
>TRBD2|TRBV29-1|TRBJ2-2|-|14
TGCAGCGTTGGCCGCGCGGGAGGCACCGGGGAGCTGTTTTTT
CSVGRAGGTGELFF
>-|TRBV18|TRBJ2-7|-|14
TGTGCCAGCTCACCAAACAGGGTAGGTTACGAGCAGTACTTC
CASSPNRVGYEQYF
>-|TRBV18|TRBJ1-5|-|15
TGTGCCAGCTCAACCGGCCTCCGGGACAATCAGCCCCAGCATTTT
CASSTGLRDNQPQHF
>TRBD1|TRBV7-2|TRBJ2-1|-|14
TGTGCCAGCAGCTCGACAGGGTCCTACAATGAGCAGTTCTTC
CASSSTGSYNEQFF
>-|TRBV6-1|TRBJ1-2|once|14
TGTGCCAGCAGTGAAATTCGGCAGAACTATGGCTACACCTTC
CASSEIRQNYGYTF
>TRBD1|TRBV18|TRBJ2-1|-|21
TGTGCCAGCTCACCACTACCGGGACAGGGGAGGCTAGCGGCCTCCTACAATGAGCAGTTCTTC
CASSPLPGQGRLAASYNEQFF
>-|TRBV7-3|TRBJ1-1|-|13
TGTGCCAGCAGTTCCCAGGGGAACACTGAAGCTTTCTTT
CASSSQGNTEAFF
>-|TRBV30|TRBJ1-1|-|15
TGTGCCTGGCGATTTCCTCGGGGAGTAGGCACTGAAGCTTTCTTT
CAWRFPRGVGTEAFF
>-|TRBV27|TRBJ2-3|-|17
TGTGCCAGCAGTTACCGGATAGCGGAGAAGTCCACAGATACGCAGTATTTT
CASSYRIAEKSTDTQYF
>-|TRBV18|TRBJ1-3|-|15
TGTGCCAGCTCACCGAGCATAGACTCTGGAAACACCATATATTTT
CASSPSIDSGNTIYF
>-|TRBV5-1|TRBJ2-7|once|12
TGCGCCAGCAGAGGGAGCTCCTACGAGCAGTACTTC
CASRGSSYEQYF
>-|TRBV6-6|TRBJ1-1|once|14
TGTGCCAGCAAAGGAGGGTTCGCGAACACTGAAGCTTTCTTT
CASKGGFANTEAFF
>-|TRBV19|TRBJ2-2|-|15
TGTGCCAGTAGTATAGCAGGGTTTAACACCGGGGAGCTGTTTTTT
CASSIAGFNTGELFF
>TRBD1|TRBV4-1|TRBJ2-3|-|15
TGCGCCAGCAGCCGTCCGCAGGGGGCCACCGATACGCAGTATTTT
CASSRPQGATDTQYF
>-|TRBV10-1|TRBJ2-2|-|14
TGCGCCAGCAGTCCTTCACAGGGCGCCGGGGAGCTGTTTTTT
CASSPSQGAGELFF
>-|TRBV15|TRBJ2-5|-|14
TGTGCCACCAGCAGAGATCACAGTCCGGAGACCCAGTACTTC
CATSRDHSPETQYF
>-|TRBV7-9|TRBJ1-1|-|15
TGTGCCAGCAGCTTCGGGGGGTTGGGGAACACTGAAGCTTTCTTT
CASSFGGLGNTEAFF
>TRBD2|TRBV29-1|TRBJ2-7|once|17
TGCAGCGTCGGCGGACCCGGGACTAGCGGGAGGGTATACGAGCAGTACTTC
CSVGGPGTSGRVYEQYF
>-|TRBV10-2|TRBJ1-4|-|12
TGCGCCAGCAGTGCAGGAGGTGAAAAACTGTTTTTT
CASSAGGEKLFF
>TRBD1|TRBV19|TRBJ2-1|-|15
TGTGCCAGTACCCGAAATTACAGGGGGCACGGTGAGCAGTTCTTC
CASTRNYRGHGEQFF
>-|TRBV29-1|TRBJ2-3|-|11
TGCAGCGTTAGCGGAGGGGATACGCAGTATTTT
CSVSGGDTQYF
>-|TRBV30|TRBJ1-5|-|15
TGTGCCTGGACCGGGGAGGCATTATTTAATCAGCCCCAGCATTTT
CAWTGEALFNQPQHF
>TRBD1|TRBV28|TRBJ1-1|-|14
TGTGCCAGCATAGGGACAGGGGGTTACACTGAAGCTTTCTTT
CASIGTGGYTEAFF
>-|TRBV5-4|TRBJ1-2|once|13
TGTGCCAGCAGCACCCACCATTACGATGGCTACACCTTC
CASSTHHYDGYTF
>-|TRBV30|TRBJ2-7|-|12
TGTGCCTGGAATACGGGGGACTACGAGCAGTACTTC
CAWNTGDYEQYF
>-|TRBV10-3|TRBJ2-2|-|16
TGTGCCATCAGTGAGTCGTTTATAGGGGATTCGAGGGAGCTGTTTTTT
CAISESFIGDSRELFF
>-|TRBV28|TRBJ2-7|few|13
TGTGCCAGCAGTACGGGACTCCACAACGAGCAGTACTTC
CASSTGLHNEQYF
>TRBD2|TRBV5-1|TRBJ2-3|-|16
TGCGCCAGCAGTGTTCAGGGGACTAGCGGCACAGATACGCAGTATTTT
CASSVQGTSGTDTQYF
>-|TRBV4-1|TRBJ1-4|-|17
TGCGCCAGCAGCCAAGATTACGGACCACGAAGTAATGAAAAACTGTTTTTT
CASSQDYGPRSNEKLFF